The next 18 T cell receptor beta chains were all read from a single sample in a study of blood T cell repertoires in COVID-19. TCRdb's copy holds only in-frame clones and misses some; the assay was immunoSEQ multiplex PCR. Here the sample spans 56,000 or so clones, around four fifths being singletons. What was sequenced was peripheral blood. The receptor set was obtained from a woman in her seventies with acute or convalescent COVID-19.

This chain links TRBV9 with TRBJ2-5; TRBD1 aligns across 11 bases. The CDR3 consists of 15 residues. Germline V gene sequence: CDR1 SGDLS, CDR2 YYNGEE. V shed 0 bases and J 5 bases; nucleotides not matched to a gene: 3. The CDR3 DNA reads TGTGCCAGCAGCGTAGGGACAGGGGGCTGGGAGACCCAGTACTTC. This sequence encodes CASSVGTGGWETQYF.

CDR3 nucleotides: TGTGCCAGCAGCAAGGGACAGGGAAGCACAGATACGCAGTATTTT. This codes for CASSKGQGSTDTQYF. This rearrangement joins TRBV9 to TRBJ2-3, with 9 bases lining up with TRBD1. The germline gives CDR1 SGDLS, CDR2 YYNGEE. J gave up 0 bases and V 4 bases, and 3 bases lay outside the gene matches. The CDR3 loop spans 15 amino acids.

The chain combines TRBV6-5 with TRBJ2-3; 9 nucleotides line up with TRBD2. The CDR3 consists of 15 residues. The V segment lost 4 bases and the J segment 1 base; nucleotides outside the gene matches: 3. Germline V gives CDR1 MNHEY, CDR2 SVGAGI. The CDR3 sequence is CASSSWTSGTDTQYF. For the CDR3, the DNA is TGTGCCAGCAGTTCTTGGACTAGCGGCACAGATACGCAGTATTTT.

The chain joins TRBV12-3 or TRBV12-4 to TRBJ1-2; 7 bases match TRBD1. This CDR3 is built from 13 residues. With 6 bases clipped from V and 6 bases from J, the junction kept 7 bases outside the gene matches. This CDR3 is CASSLGQQDGYTF. The CDR3 DNA is TGTGCCAGCAGCCTGGGACAGCAGGATGGCTACACCTTC.

This chain links TRBV28 with TRBJ2-7; the match to TRBD2 covers 15 bases. CDR1 is MDHEN and CDR2 is SYDVKM in the germline V gene. This CDR3 comprises 17 residues. V was clipped by 2 bases and J by 3 bases; unmatched bases: 5. The CDR3 reads CASSLVPGLAGGYEQYF. The DNA of the CDR3 is TGTGCCAGCAGTTTAGTTCCGGGACTAGCGGGGGGCTACGAGCAGTACTTC.

This sequence joins TRBV18 and TRBJ1-4; D is unresolved. With 0 bases removed from V and 0 bases from J, the gap between germline ends came to 11 bases. CDR3 size: 17 residues. CDR1 and CDR2 (germline): KGHSH, LQKENI. The CDR3 protein is CASSPPNTDTTNEKLFF. CDR3 DNA sequence: TGTGCCAGCTCACCACCGAATACAGACACAACTAATGAAAAACTGTTTTTT.

The chain links TRBV5-5 to TRBJ2-1; 7 positions match TRBD1. The germline V gene encodes CDR1 SGHKS and CDR2 YYEKEE (reference sequence). Trimming took 2 bases from V and 13 from J; bases not matched to a gene: 12. This CDR3 is built from 14 residues. CDR3 loop: CASSLLTGASVQFF. In nucleotides, the CDR3 is TGTGCCAGCAGCTTACTAACAGGGGCTTCCGTCCAGTTCTTC. The full variable domain, in which reference TRBV5-5 and TRBJ2-1 provide the parts outside the CDR3, is DAGVTQSPTHLIKTRGQQVTLRCSPISGHKSVSWYQQVLGQGPQFIFQYYEKEERGRGNFPDRFSARQFPNYSSELNVNALLLGDSALYLCASSLLTGASVQFFGPGTRLTVL.

The J gene is TRBJ2-5, the V gene TRBV2; 7 positions agree with TRBD2. Looked up from germline, CDR1 is SNHLY and CDR2 is FYNNEI. The CDR3 runs 15 residues. V shed 6 bases and J 5 bases; nucleotides not matched to a gene: 12. The CDR3 bases are TGTGCCAGCAGCCCAACTCCTAGCGGTTCGGAGACCCAGTACTTC. Residues: CASSPTPSGSETQYF.

The genes are TRBV11-3 and TRBJ2-5; D not certain. Germline V gene data show CDR1 as SGHNT and CDR2 as YENEEA. The CDR3 extends over 13 amino acids. With 4 bases removed from V and 4 bases from J, the gap between germline ends came to 10 bases. CDR3 region: CASSSARGETQYF. The CDR3 coding sequence is TGTGCCAGCAGCTCCGCACGAGGAGAGACCCAGTACTTC.

The chain is built from TRBV6-1 and TRBJ1-2; weak D call: TRBD1 (5 bases). Per germline, CDR1 MNHNS and CDR2 SASEGT. The CDR3 consists of 15 residues. V was cut by 0 bases and J by 7 bases, with 15 bases left in between. The CDR3 region has the DNA TGTGCCAGCAGTGAAGCGCTGGGGCGCGATGGTGGCTACACCTTC. Translated: CASSEALGRDGGYTF.

V and J are TRBV3-1 (or the pseudogene TRBV3-2) and TRBJ2-1; no reliable D call. Germline-derived CDR1 and CDR2 are LGHDT and YNNKEL (reference sequence). Trimming pared 8 bases from V and 10 bases from J, leaving 12 bases between. The CDR3 has 11 residues. CDR3 bases: TGTGCCAGCTTCGAGGATAGGGAGCAGTTCTTC. Amino acids: CASFEDREQFF.

The table lists this clone with many counts. The rearrangement uses TRBV7-2 and TRBJ2-7, with 10 bases that match TRBD2. This CDR3 has 14 residues. V lost 2 bases and J lost 3; bases outside the gene matches: 1. From germline, CDR1 is SGHTA and CDR2 FQGNSA. The CDR3 DNA sequence: TGTGCCAGCAGCTTACTAGCGGGGGACTACGAGCAGTACTTC. It encodes CASSLLAGDYEQYF.

The chain has TRBV15 and TRBJ1-1; weak D call: TRBD1 (6 bases). Per the germline V gene, CDR1 is LNHNV and CDR2 is YYDKDF (reference sequence). V gave up 4 bases and J gave up 7 bases, with 13 bases separating them. The CDR3 is made up of 13 amino acids. The CDR3 region is CATSIQQGIEAFF. As DNA, the CDR3 is TGTGCCACCAGCATCCAACAGGGTATTGAAGCTTTCTTT.

The chain links TRBV25-1 to TRBJ1-1; TRBD1 is a possible D gene (5 bases). CDR3 length: 15 residues. Germline V gene data show CDR1 as MGHDK and CDR2 as SYGVNS. Trimming took off 5 bases at V and 3 bases at J, with 16 bases between the two ends. The CDR3, as DNA: TGTGCCAGCAGTCCTCGGGGGATGGGGGACACTGAAGCTTTCTTT. Translating gives CASSPRGMGDTEAFF.

The chain has TRBV5-6 and TRBJ2-3; D is ambiguous. The CDR3 runs 16 residues. Per germline, CDR1 SGHDT and CDR2 YYEEEE. With 1 base removed from V and 6 bases from J, the gap between germline ends came to 18 bases. The CDR3 DNA reads TGTGCCAGCAGCTTGCCCACAGAGATTCTAATGGATACGCAGTATTTT. Protein sequence: CASSLPTEILMDTQYF.

This clone was observed a handful of times. V gene TRBV5-1 combines with J gene TRBJ2-2, with TRBD2 identical over 13 bases. The length of the CDR3 is 16 residues. Trimming removed 4 bases from V and 5 bases from J; junction bases left unmatched: 5. In germline, CDR1 is SGHRS, CDR2 YFSETQ. The CDR3 region is CASSTGLAGTTGELFF. CDR3 in DNA: TGCGCCAGCAGCACGGGACTAGCGGGGACGACCGGGGAGCTGTTTTTT.

The chain combines TRBV3-1 (or the pseudogene TRBV3-2) with TRBJ1-1; D call uncertain. Germline V gene data show CDR1 as LGHDT and CDR2 as YNNKEL (reference sequence). This CDR3 comprises 11 residues. Trimming took off 2 bases at V and 11 bases at J, with 9 bases between the two ends. The CDR3 DNA follows: TGTGCCAGCAGCCAATCGGGGTGGGCTTTCTTT. Translating it yields CASSQSGWAFF.

This sequence joins TRBV4-1 and TRBJ2-1; 10 positions match TRBD2. The CDR3 is 16 residues long. Germline lookup yields CDR1 MGHRA and CDR2 YSYEKL. V gave up 0 bases and J gave up 15 bases; unmatched junction bases: 14. The CDR3 loop is CASSQDISASGGAMFF. For the CDR3, the DNA is TGCGCCAGCAGCCAAGATATTTCGGCGAGCGGGGGGGCCATGTTCTTC.